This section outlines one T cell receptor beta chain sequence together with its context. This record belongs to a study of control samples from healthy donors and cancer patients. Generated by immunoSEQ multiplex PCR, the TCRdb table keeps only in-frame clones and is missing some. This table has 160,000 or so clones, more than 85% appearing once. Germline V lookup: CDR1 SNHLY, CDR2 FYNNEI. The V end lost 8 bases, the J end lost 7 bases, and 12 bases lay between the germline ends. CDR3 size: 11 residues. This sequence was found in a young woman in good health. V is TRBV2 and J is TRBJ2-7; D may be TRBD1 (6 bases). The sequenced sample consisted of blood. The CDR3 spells CASRSRGEQYF. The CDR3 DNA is TGTGCCAGCCGTTCTAGGGGGGAGCAGTACTTC. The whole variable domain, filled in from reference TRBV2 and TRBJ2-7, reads EPEVTQTPSHQVTQMGQEVILRCVPISNHLYFYWYRQILGQKVEFLVSFYNNEISEKSEIFDDQFSVERPDGSNFTLKIRSTKLEDSAMYFCASRSRGEQYFGPGTRLTVT.